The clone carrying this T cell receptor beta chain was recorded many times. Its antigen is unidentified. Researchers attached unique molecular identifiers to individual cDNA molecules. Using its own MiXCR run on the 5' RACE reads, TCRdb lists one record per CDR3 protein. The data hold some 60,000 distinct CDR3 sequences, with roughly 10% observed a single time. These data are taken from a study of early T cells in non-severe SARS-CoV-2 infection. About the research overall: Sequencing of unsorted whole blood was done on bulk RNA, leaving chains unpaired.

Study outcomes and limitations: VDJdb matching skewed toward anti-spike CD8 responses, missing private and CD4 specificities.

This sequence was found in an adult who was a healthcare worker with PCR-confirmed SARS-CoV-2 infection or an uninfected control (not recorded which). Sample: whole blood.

The CDR3 here is CASSSLSSGNTIYF. The CDR3 region has the DNA TGTGCCAGCAGCTCCCTTTCCTCTGGAAACACCATATATTTT. The chain employs TRBV11-2 and TRBJ1-3; D not resolved. V was clipped by 4 bases and J by 0 bases, with 7 bases between them. The CDR3 sequence is 14 residues long. In germline, CDR1 is SGHAT, CDR2 FQNNGV.